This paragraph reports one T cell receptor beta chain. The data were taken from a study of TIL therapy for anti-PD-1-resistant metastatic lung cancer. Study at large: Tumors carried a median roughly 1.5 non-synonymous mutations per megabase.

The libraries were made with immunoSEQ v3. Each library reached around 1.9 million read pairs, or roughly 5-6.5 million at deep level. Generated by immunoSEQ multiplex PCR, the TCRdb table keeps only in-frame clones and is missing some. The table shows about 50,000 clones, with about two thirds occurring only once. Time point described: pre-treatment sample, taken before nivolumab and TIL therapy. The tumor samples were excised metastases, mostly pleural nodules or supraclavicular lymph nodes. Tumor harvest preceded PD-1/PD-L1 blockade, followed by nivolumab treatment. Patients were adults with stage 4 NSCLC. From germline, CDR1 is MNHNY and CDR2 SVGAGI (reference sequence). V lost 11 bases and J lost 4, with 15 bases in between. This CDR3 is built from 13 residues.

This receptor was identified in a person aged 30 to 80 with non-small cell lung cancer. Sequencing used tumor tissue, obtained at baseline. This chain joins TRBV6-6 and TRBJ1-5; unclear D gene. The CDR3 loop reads CAVRGTVNQPQHF. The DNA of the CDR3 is TGTGCCGTCCGGGGAACAGTTAATCAGCCCCAGCATTTT.